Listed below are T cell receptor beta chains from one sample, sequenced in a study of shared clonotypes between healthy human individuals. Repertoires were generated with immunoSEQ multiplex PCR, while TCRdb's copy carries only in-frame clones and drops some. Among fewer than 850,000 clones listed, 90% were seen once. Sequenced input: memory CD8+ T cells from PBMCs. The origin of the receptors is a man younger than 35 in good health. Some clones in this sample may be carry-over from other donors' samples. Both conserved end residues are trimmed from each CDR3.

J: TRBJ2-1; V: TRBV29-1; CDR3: SWGTSVYNEQF
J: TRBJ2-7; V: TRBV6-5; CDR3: ASSSLTDRGGYEQY
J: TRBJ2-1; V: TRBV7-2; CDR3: ASTPLAWGYNEQF
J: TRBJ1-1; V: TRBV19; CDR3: ASSNTGPQFMNTEAF
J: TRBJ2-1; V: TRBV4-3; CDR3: ASSQGLAGGEQF
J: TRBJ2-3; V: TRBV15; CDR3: ATSSRGGHTDTQY
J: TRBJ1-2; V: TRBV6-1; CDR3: ASSEARTAYYGYT
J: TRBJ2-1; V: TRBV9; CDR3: ASSVIAAGDLDEQF
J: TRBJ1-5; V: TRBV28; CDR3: ASSLTRGYRLGNQPQH
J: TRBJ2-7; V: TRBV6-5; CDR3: ASRIGMGTYEQY
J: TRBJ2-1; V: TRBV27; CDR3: ASGTFVGSSYNEQF
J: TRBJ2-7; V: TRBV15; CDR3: ATSRDVGGGYEQY
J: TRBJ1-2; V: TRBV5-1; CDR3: ASSLVTGHGSGYT
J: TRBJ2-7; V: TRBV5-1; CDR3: ASSPKVGGEQY
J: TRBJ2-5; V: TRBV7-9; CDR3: ASSRIDSEQETQY
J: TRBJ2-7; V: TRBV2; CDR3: ASSEVGTGRVEQY
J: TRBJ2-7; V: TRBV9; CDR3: ASSVGGFGTYEQY
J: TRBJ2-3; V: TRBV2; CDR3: ANGDRGADTQY
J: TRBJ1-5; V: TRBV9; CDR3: ASSATGEMGNQPQH
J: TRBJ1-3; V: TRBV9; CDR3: ASSVEPGRPSSGNTIY
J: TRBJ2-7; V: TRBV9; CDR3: ASSVGDRPYEQY
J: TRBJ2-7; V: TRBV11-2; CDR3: ASSLAGSSYEQY
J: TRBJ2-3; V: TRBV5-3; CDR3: ARSPPRPLDLISTDTQY
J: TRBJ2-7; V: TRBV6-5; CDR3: ASNPTVYSYEQY
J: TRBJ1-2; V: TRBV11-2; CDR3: ASSLDRGGGYT
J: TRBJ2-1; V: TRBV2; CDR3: ASRTGQGAYNEQF
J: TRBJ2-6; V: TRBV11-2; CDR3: ASSQTGWANVLT